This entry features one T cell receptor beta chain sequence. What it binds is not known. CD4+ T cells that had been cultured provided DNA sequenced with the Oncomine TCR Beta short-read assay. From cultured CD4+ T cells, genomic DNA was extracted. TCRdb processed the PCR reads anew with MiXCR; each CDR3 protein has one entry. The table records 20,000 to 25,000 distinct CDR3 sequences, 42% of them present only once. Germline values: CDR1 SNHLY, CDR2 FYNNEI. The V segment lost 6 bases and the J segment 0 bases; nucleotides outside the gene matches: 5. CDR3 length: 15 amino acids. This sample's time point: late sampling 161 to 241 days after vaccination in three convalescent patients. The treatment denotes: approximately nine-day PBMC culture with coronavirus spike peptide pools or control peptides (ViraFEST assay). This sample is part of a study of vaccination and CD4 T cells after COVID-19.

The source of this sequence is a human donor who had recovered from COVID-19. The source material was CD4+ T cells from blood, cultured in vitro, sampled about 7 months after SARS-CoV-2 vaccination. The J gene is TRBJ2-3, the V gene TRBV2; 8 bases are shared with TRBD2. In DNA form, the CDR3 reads TGTGCCAGCAGGTTGGGACTAGGCAGCACAGATACGCAGTATTTT. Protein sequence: CASRLGLGSTDTQYF. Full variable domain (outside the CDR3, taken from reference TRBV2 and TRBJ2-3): EPEVTQTPSHQVTQMGQEVILRCVPISNHLYFYWYRQILGQKVEFLVSFYNNEISEKSEIFDDQFSVERPDGSNFTLKIRSTKLEDSAMYFCASRLGLGSTDTQYFGPGTRLTVL.